The clone carrying this T cell receptor beta chain was counted only a few times. Its antigen is unidentified. CD45RO-negative, CCR7-selected cells formed the naive CD8 fraction, which excluded terminally differentiated effector memory CD45RA+ cells. The data belong to a study of shared clonotypes between healthy human individuals. Background on the study: For every donor, three CD4 naive, three CD4 memory, two CD8 naive and one CD8 memory plates were used. Overall study findings and caveats: Donors were few, which limited the genetic and exposure-history diversity represented. An effect of sequencing depth on clonotype sharing among donors was expected.

TCRdb's copy holds only in-frame clones and misses some; the assay was immunoSEQ multiplex PCR. Of more than 500,000 clones in the sample, around 95% were seen once. The material sequenced was naive CD8+ T cells sorted from blood. The receptor was derived from a woman aged 25 to 39 in good health.

The CDR3 DNA reads as TGTGCCAGCAGCGATCCGATGGTCTACGAGCAGTACTTC. It translates to CASSDPMVYEQYF. V and J are TRBV28 and TRBJ2-7, with no clear D. In germline, CDR1 is MDHEN, CDR2 SYDVKM. Trimming took 6 bases from V and 3 from J, leaving 12 bases between them. The CDR3 is 13 residues long.